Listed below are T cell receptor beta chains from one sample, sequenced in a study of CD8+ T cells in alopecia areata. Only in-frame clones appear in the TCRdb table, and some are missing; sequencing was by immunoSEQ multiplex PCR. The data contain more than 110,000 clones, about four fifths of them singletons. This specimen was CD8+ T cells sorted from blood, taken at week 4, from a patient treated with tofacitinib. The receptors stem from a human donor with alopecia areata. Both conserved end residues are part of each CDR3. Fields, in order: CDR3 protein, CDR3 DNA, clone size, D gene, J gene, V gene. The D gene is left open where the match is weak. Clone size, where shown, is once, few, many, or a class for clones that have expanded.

CDR3: CASSLSLQGGKTQYF
DNA: TGTGCCAGCAGTTTATCGTTACAGGGAGGGAAGACCCAGTACTTC
size: NA
D: NA
J: TRBJ2-5
V: TRBV27

CDR3: CASSLLAGDLKNIQYF
DNA: TGTGCCAGCAGCTTATTAGCGGGGGATCTTAAAAACATTCAGTACTTC
size: NA
D: TRBD2
J: TRBJ2-4
V: TRBV7-9

CDR3: CSVWTGSIYGYTF
DNA: TGCAGCGTCTGGACAGGGAGTATCTATGGCTACACCTTC
size: NA
D: TRBD1
J: TRBJ1-2
V: TRBV29-1

CDR3: CASSPHPGRPGGSYEQYF
DNA: TGTGCTAGCAGCCCACACCCGGGACGGCCGGGGGGCTCCTACGAGCAGTACTTC
size: NA
D: TRBD2
J: TRBJ2-7
V: TRBV7-7

CDR3: CASSRPRDLYEQYF
DNA: TGTGCCAGCAGCCGCCCTAGGGACCTCTACGAGCAGTACTTC
size: NA
D: NA
J: TRBJ2-7
V: TRBV7-8

CDR3: CASSQERARGPGGDEQFF
DNA: TGCGCCAGCAGCCAAGAGAGAGCTCGAGGGCCAGGGGGCGATGAGCAGTTCTTC
size: NA
D: TRBD1
J: TRBJ2-1
V: TRBV4-1

CDR3: CASSSRLGQGSIYEQYF
DNA: TGTGCCAGCAGCTCCCGTTTAGGCCAGGGCTCGATCTACGAGCAGTACTTC
size: NA
D: NA
J: TRBJ2-7
V: TRBV7-9

CDR3: CAWKAGIQETQYF
DNA: TGTGCCTGGAAAGCGGGGATCCAAGAGACCCAGTACTTC
size: few
D: TRBD2
J: TRBJ2-5
V: TRBV30

CDR3: CASSQPGTVGGYTF
DNA: TGTGCCAGCAGCCAACCCGGGACAGTCGGGGGCTACACCTTC
size: once
D: TRBD1
J: TRBJ1-2
V: TRBV7-8

CDR3: CASSSEGGESSYEQYF
DNA: TGTGCCAGCAGCTCCGAGGGGGGTGAAAGCTCCTACGAGCAGTACTTC
size: NA
D: NA
J: TRBJ2-7
V: TRBV7-6

CDR3: CASSPGFSGANVLTF
DNA: TGTGCCAGCAGCCCCGGATTCTCTGGGGCCAACGTCCTGACTTTC
size: NA
D: NA
J: TRBJ2-6
V: TRBV27

CDR3: CSAMDRYSGANVLTF
DNA: TGCAGCGCTATGGACAGATACTCTGGGGCCAACGTCCTGACTTTC
size: NA
D: NA
J: TRBJ2-6
V: TRBV29-1

CDR3: CASSQGQGPSYEQYF
DNA: TGTGCCAGTAGCCAGGGACAGGGGCCCTCCTACGAGCAGTACTTC
size: NA
D: TRBD1
J: TRBJ2-7
V: TRBV19

CDR3: CASSQELRGGLYNEQFF
DNA: TGCGCCAGCAGCCAAGAATTGCGGGGGGGCCTCTACAATGAGCAGTTCTTC
size: NA
D: TRBD2
J: TRBJ2-1
V: TRBV4-3

CDR3: CASSLGGQGIVNTEAFF
DNA: TGTGCCAGCAGCTTGGGTGGGCAGGGCATCGTGAACACTGAAGCTTTCTTT
size: NA
D: NA
J: TRBJ1-1
V: TRBV5-4

CDR3: CASSPPIQRGGNEQFF
DNA: TGTGCCAGCTCACCACCAATTCAGCGGGGGGGCAATGAGCAGTTCTTC
size: NA
D: TRBD2
J: TRBJ2-1
V: TRBV18

CDR3: CSVVPSGHYEQYF
DNA: TGCAGCGTTGTCCCGTCCGGGCACTACGAGCAGTACTTC
size: once
D: NA
J: TRBJ2-7
V: TRBV29-1

CDR3: CASSVDGGPNNEQFF
DNA: TGTGCCAGCAGCGTAGACGGGGGGCCCAACAATGAGCAGTTCTTC
size: NA
D: NA
J: TRBJ2-1
V: TRBV9

CDR3: CASSQDGDRTYEQYF
DNA: TGCGCCAGCAGCCAAGATGGGGACCGCACCTACGAGCAGTACTTC
size: NA
D: NA
J: TRBJ2-7
V: TRBV4-1

CDR3: CASSPGGDRSTDTQYF
DNA: TGCGCCAGCAGTCCCGGGGGGGATCGAAGCACAGATACGCAGTATTTT
size: NA
D: TRBD2
J: TRBJ2-3
V: TRBV23-1

CDR3: CSVVQSGELFF
DNA: TGCAGCGTTGTCCAGTCCGGGGAGCTGTTTTTT
size: once
D: NA
J: TRBJ2-2
V: TRBV29-1

CDR3: CAWSSPGQQFF
DNA: TGTGCCTGGAGTAGCCCGGGACAGCAGTTCTTC
size: once
D: NA
J: TRBJ2-1
V: TRBV30

CDR3: CASSPSRTADPEAFF
DNA: TGTGCCAGCAGCCCTAGCCGGACAGCCGATCCTGAAGCTTTCTTT
size: NA
D: NA
J: TRBJ1-1
V: TRBV7-9

CDR3: CASTPRFGEAFF
DNA: TGTGCCAGCACCCCAAGATTTGGTGAAGCTTTCTTT
size: NA
D: NA
J: TRBJ1-1
V: TRBV7-9

CDR3: CASSENTDTQYF
DNA: TGCGCCAGCAGTGAGAACACAGATACGCAGTATTTT
size: NA
D: NA
J: TRBJ2-3
V: TRBV10-2

CDR3: CASSLQATYEQYF
DNA: TGTGCCAGCAGCTTGCAGGCTACCTACGAGCAGTACTTC
size: few
D: NA
J: TRBJ2-7
V: TRBV7-9

CDR3: CASSLGVSNNEQFF
DNA: TGTGCCAGCAGCTTGGGGGTCAGTAACAATGAGCAGTTCTTC
size: NA
D: NA
J: TRBJ2-1
V: TRBV5-6

CDR3: CASSQLGGKNIQYF
DNA: TGCGCCAGCAGCCAACTAGGTGGCAAAAACATTCAGTACTTC
size: NA
D: NA
J: TRBJ2-4
V: TRBV4-3

CDR3: CASSLAGGTYEQYF
DNA: TGTGCCAGCAGCTTAGCGGGCGGAACCTACGAGCAGTACTTC
size: NA
D: NA
J: TRBJ2-7
V: TRBV7-9

CDR3: CASSLSGPSLNSPLHF
DNA: TGTGCCAGCAGTTTGAGCGGTCCATCCCTAAATTCACCCCTCCACTTT
size: NA
D: NA
J: TRBJ1-6
V: TRBV27

CDR3: CSVELGYTEAFF
DNA: TGCAGCGTTGAACTGGGCTACACTGAAGCTTTCTTT
size: NA
D: NA
J: TRBJ1-1
V: TRBV29-1

CDR3: CASSTTGGTYNEQFF
DNA: TGTGCCAGCAGCACAACAGGGGGAACCTACAATGAGCAGTTCTTC
size: NA
D: TRBD1
J: TRBJ2-1
V: TRBV7-9

CDR3: CASSLDLNSYQDTQYF
DNA: TGTGCCAGCAGCTTAGATTTGAACTCCTATCAAGATACGCAGTATTTT
size: many
D: NA
J: TRBJ2-3
V: TRBV11-3

CDR3: CASSPKQGSYEQYF
DNA: TGTGCCAGCAGTCCAAAACAGGGGTCCTACGAGCAGTACTTC
size: NA
D: TRBD1
J: TRBJ2-7
V: TRBV27

CDR3: CSVRGERYNEQFF
DNA: TGCAGCGTGAGGGGAGAACGGTACAATGAGCAGTTCTTC
size: NA
D: NA
J: TRBJ2-1
V: TRBV29-1

CDR3: CASSLPPYNEQFF
DNA: TGTGCCAGCAGCTTACCACCCTACAATGAGCAGTTCTTC
size: NA
D: NA
J: TRBJ2-1
V: TRBV7-8

CDR3: CATRGSTRSGYTF
DNA: TGTGCCACCAGAGGCTCGACCAGGAGCGGCTACACCTTC
size: NA
D: NA
J: TRBJ1-2
V: TRBV27

CDR3: CASSGTGSEQYF
DNA: TGCGCCAGCAGTGGGACAGGGTCCGAGCAGTACTTC
size: few
D: TRBD1
J: TRBJ2-7
V: TRBV10-2

CDR3: CSVEDLDGSGANVLTF
DNA: TGCAGCGTTGAAGATTTAGACGGGTCCGGGGCCAACGTCCTGACTTTC
size: NA
D: NA
J: TRBJ2-6
V: TRBV29-1

CDR3: CALDQGGTGELFF
DNA: TGTGCCTTGGACCAGGGAGGCACCGGGGAGCTGTTTTTT
size: NA
D: NA
J: TRBJ2-2
V: TRBV30

CDR3: CASSTPDEGNTGELFF
DNA: TGTGCCAGCAGCACGCCGGACGAAGGGAACACCGGGGAGCTGTTTTTT
size: NA
D: NA
J: TRBJ2-2
V: TRBV7-2

CDR3: CASSPTETYEQYF
DNA: TGTGCCAGCAGCCCTACAGAGACCTACGAGCAGTACTTC
size: NA
D: NA
J: TRBJ2-7
V: TRBV6-5